This TCR beta chain is drawn from a study of T cell changes during pregnancy in multiple sclerosis. Repertoires were generated with immunoSEQ multiplex PCR, while TCRdb's copy carries only in-frame clones and drops some. Of some 60,000 clones listed, more than 85% are singletons. Germline V CDR1 and CDR2: GTSNPN, SVGIG (reference sequence). The CDR3 is 14 amino acids. The V end was cut by 2 bases, the J end by 5 bases, with 15 bases between. The rearrangement uses TRBV30 and TRBJ1-1; TRBD1 might be the D (5 bases). The specimen was CD4+ T cells from peripheral blood mononuclear cells, collected in the third trimester of pregnancy. The receptor was isolated from a female donor with multiple sclerosis, enrolled in a pregnancy study. CDR3 sequence: CAWSHGGGRTEAFF. The CDR3 bases are TGTGCCTGGAGTCACGGCGGGGGAAGGACTGAAGCTTTCTTT.